Listed below are T cell receptor beta chains from one sample, sequenced in a study of blood T cell repertoires in COVID-19. TCRdb's table, derived via immunoSEQ multiplex PCR, lists solely in-frame clones and lacks some. The repertoire consists of 200,000 to 300,000 clones, with roughly 84% occurring once and the leading ten covering more than 1.5%. The specimen sequenced was peripheral blood. The receptors were gathered from a woman between 40 and 50 years old who had recovered from COVID-19. Each CDR3 is given with its conserved first and last residue. A D gene is named only where the DNA matches it firmly. Only part of the rows carry a size: once, few, many, or a class if the clone is expanded.

j_call | v_call | d_call | clone_size | cdr3_nt | cdr3_aa
TRBJ2-1 | TRBV11-1 | TRBD2 | NA | TGTGCCAGCAGCTCGGGACTAGCGGATTACAATGAGCAGTTCTTC | CASSSGLADYNEQFF
TRBJ2-7 | TRBV5-1 | NA | few | TGCGCCAGCAACACCCAGGGGTTAATCGGCTACGAGCAGTACTTC | CASNTQGLIGYEQYF
TRBJ1-4 | TRBV18 | NA | NA | TGTGCCAGCTCACCACCGTCACAGGGTGGAGAAAAACTGTTTTTT | CASSPPSQGGEKLFF
TRBJ1-5 | TRBV19 | NA | NA | TGTGCCAGTAGTATAGTATCGGGGTTGAATCAGCCCCAGCATTTT | CASSIVSGLNQPQHF
TRBJ1-5 | TRBV2 | NA | once | TGTGCCAGCAGTAGACAGCCCGGTCAGCCCCAGCATTTT | CASSRQPGQPQHF
TRBJ2-1 | TRBV28 | NA | NA | TGTGCCAGCAGTTTAGCCAGCGGATACAATGAGCAGTTCTTC | CASSLASGYNEQFF
TRBJ2-2 | TRBV19 | NA | NA | TGTGCCAGCCGCCAAGGACTTAACACCGGGGAGCTGTTTTTT | CASRQGLNTGELFF
TRBJ2-1 | TRBV5-1 | TRBD2 | NA | TGCGCCAGCAGCTTGATGTGGCGGGCTACCGGGGGGGAGCAGTTCTTC | CASSLMWRATGGEQFF
TRBJ2-1 | TRBV4-2 | NA | NA | TGTGCCAGCAGCCAAGTGGGCGTTTCGGGGGACAATGAGCAGTTCTTC | CASSQVGVSGDNEQFF
TRBJ2-7 | TRBV5-6 | TRBD1 | NA | TGTGCCAGCAGCTGGGGACAGGGGCCCTACGAGCAGTACTTC | CASSWGQGPYEQYF
TRBJ1-5 | TRBV6-6 | NA | once | TGTGCCAGCAGTTACACCAGGGTTGTAAATACCCAGCATTTT | CASSYTRVVNTQHF
TRBJ2-1 | TRBV11-3 | TRBD2 | NA | TGTGCCAGCAGCTTAGATGGCGGGGGGGCCCTCAATGAGCAGTTCTTC | CASSLDGGGALNEQFF
TRBJ1-2 | TRBV9 | TRBD1 | NA | TGTGCCAGCAGCTTGGACAGGAACTATGGCTACACCTTC | CASSLDRNYGYTF
TRBJ2-1 | TRBV6-2/TRBV6-3 | TRBD1 | few | TGTGCCAGCAGTTTGACAGGGGCTCGGTTCTTC | CASSLTGARFF
TRBJ1-3 | TRBV11-2 | TRBD1 | NA | TGTGCCAGCAGCCAGCAGGGGGCTGGAAACACCATATATTTT | CASSQQGAGNTIYF
TRBJ2-1 | TRBV5-1 | NA | NA | TGCGCCAGCATCTCAGCGCAGGGAAATGAGCAGTTCTTC | CASISAQGNEQFF
TRBJ1-2 | TRBV19 | TRBD1 | NA | TGTGCCAGTAGTATCGGGACAGGGGTCGGCTACACCTTC | CASSIGTGVGYTF
TRBJ1-4 | TRBV7-9 | TRBD1 | once | TGTGCCAGCAGCTTGTGGGGGACAGGGGGTGAAAAACTGTTTTTT | CASSLWGTGGEKLFF
TRBJ1-4 | TRBV6-2/TRBV6-3 | NA | few | TGTGCCAGCAGCCCCGAGGGCTGGGAATTTGAAAAACTGTTTTTT | CASSPEGWEFEKLFF
TRBJ2-5 | TRBV24-1 | NA | NA | TGTGCCACCAGTGATTTGCGTGTCGGGGTAGGCGATAGAGAGACCCAGTACTTC | CATSDLRVGVGDRETQYF
TRBJ1-2 | TRBV21-1 | NA | once | TGTGCCAGCAGCAAAGTTGTGGCAGGGAACCCTGGCTACACCTTC | CASSKVVAGNPGYTF
TRBJ2-7 | TRBV7-3 | NA | NA | TGTGCCAGCAGCTTAACGGGGCCTAGTCCGCCGCCCGAGCAGTACTTC | CASSLTGPSPPPEQYF
TRBJ1-2 | TRBV28 | NA | NA | TGTGCCAGCAGTCCAACTAACTATGGCTACACCTTC | CASSPTNYGYTF
TRBJ2-7 | TRBV11-3 | NA | NA | TGTGCCAGCAGCTTAAGGGGTCCCTATTCGTACGAGCAGTACTTC | CASSLRGPYSYEQYF
TRBJ2-2 | TRBV10-3 | TRBD2 | NA | TGTGCCATCACCTCGACTAGCGGGGGCCGCACCGGGGAGCTGTTTTTT | CAITSTSGGRTGELFF
TRBJ2-7 | TRBV5-6 | TRBD1 | NA | TGTGCCAGCAGTTCCGACAGGGGCTACGAGCAGTACTTC | CASSSDRGYEQYF
TRBJ2-5 | TRBV7-9 | NA | NA | TGTGCCAGCAGCCCGATATCCCCCTCGCCCGGGGACCAAGAGACCCAGTACTTC | CASSPISPSPGDQETQYF
TRBJ2-5 | TRBV7-8 | NA | NA | TGTGCCAGCAGCTTACCCAGGGGAGAGACCCAGTACTTC | CASSLPRGETQYF
TRBJ1-6 | TRBV30 | NA | NA | TGTGCCTGTCAGAGGATGTATTCACCCCTCCACTTT | CACQRMYSPLHF
TRBJ1-5 | TRBV5-1 | NA | few | TGCGCCAGCAGCTTAACTGCCGGGGACAATCAGCCCCAGCATTTT | CASSLTAGDNQPQHF
TRBJ1-3 | TRBV5-1 | TRBD1 | NA | TGCGCCAGCAGCTTAACCGGGACAGTATACTCTGGAAACACCATATATTTT | CASSLTGTVYSGNTIYF
TRBJ1-5 | TRBV24-1 | TRBD1 | NA | TGTGCCACCAGAGCAGGGGGCGGAGACAATCAGCCCCAGCATTTT | CATRAGGGDNQPQHF
TRBJ2-3 | TRBV7-3 | TRBD2 | NA | TGTGCCAGCAGCTCCGGGACTAGCGGAGCTACTAGCACAGATACGCAGTATTTT | CASSSGTSGATSTDTQYF
TRBJ1-2 | TRBV27 | NA | NA | TGTGCCAGCAGCACCTTCCAAGGGGATGGCTACACCTTC | CASSTFQGDGYTF
TRBJ1-2 | TRBV11-1 | NA | NA | TGTGCCAGCAGCTTTCCCGGGACTCCGAGCGATGGCTACACCTTC | CASSFPGTPSDGYTF
TRBJ2-5 | TRBV7-9 | TRBD2 | NA | TGTGCCAGCAGCGTGGGCACTAGCGGGGGAGAGACCCAGTACTTC | CASSVGTSGGETQYF
TRBJ2-1 | TRBV5-6 | TRBD2 | NA | TGTGCCAGCAGTTACTTAGCGGGAAGTTCTTACAATGAGCAGTTCTTC | CASSYLAGSSYNEQFF
TRBJ2-1 | TRBV7-3 | NA | once | TGTGCCAGCAGCTTATTGGGGCAGGCCTACAATGAGCAGTTCTTC | CASSLLGQAYNEQFF
TRBJ1-2 | TRBV19 | NA | NA | TGTGCCAGTAGTAACGTGTGGGAGAAGGGCTACACCTTC | CASSNVWEKGYTF
TRBJ2-7 | TRBV28 | TRBD1 | NA | TGTGCCAGCAGTGGGACAGTCTACGAGCAGTACTTC | CASSGTVYEQYF